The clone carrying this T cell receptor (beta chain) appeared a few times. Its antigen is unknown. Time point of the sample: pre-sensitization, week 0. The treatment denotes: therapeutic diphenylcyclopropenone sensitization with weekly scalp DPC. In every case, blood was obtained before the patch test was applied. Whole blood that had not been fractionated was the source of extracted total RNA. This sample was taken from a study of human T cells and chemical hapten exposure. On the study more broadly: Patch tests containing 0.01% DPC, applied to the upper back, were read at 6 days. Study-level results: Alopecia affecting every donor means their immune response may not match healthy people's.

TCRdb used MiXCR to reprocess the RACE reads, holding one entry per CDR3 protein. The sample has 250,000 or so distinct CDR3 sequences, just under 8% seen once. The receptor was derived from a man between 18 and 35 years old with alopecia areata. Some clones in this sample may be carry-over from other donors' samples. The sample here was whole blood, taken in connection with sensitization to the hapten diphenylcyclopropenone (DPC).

The CDR3 DNA reads TGTGCCAGCAGTGAATATGACGCCACAGATACGCAGTATTTT. It is translated as CASSEYDATDTQYF. This chain links TRBV25-1 with TRBJ2-3; D gene uncertain. With 0 bases removed from V and 2 bases from J, the gap between germline ends came to 6 bases. This CDR3 is built from 14 residues. Germline CDR1 and CDR2: MGHDK and SYGVNS.